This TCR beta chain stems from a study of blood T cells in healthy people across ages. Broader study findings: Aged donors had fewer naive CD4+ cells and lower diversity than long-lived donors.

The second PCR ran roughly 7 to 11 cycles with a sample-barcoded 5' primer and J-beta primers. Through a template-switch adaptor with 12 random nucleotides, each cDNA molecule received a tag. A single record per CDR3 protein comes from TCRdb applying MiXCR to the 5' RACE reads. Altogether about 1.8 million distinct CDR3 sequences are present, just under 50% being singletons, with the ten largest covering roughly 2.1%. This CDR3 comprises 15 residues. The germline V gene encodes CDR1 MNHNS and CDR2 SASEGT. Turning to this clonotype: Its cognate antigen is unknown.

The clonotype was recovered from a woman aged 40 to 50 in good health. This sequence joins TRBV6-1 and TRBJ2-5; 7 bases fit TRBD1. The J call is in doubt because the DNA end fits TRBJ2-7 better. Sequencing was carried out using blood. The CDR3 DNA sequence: TGTGCCAGCAGTGAAGCGCCGACAGGGAGTTACGAGCAGTACTTC. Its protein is CASSEAPTGSYEQYF.